Given below is one T cell receptor beta chain in context. Repertoires were generated with immunoSEQ multiplex PCR, while TCRdb's copy carries only in-frame clones and drops some. In the table there are more than 80,000 clones, about 83% of which are singletons. The sample is drawn from a study of blood T cell repertoires in COVID-19. The V end was cut by 9 bases, the J end by 3 bases, with 15 bases between. The germline V gene encodes CDR1 LGHDT and CDR2 YNNKEL (reference sequence). The CDR3 covers 14 residues. This clonotype was sampled from a woman aged 55-75 years with COVID-19, enrolled during active disease. Sequenced input: peripheral blood. The chain is built from TRBV3-1 (or the pseudogene TRBV3-2) and TRBJ1-3; D may be TRBD1 (5 bases). The CDR3 protein is CASERAGYGNTIYF. Here the CDR3 DNA reads TGTGCCAGTGAGCGGGCAGGGTATGGAAACACCATATATTTT.